Presented here are 29 T cell receptor beta chains from one specimen sequenced in a study of T cell responses to AZD1222 COVID-19 vaccine (dated by TCRdb to the early 2020s). Libraries were made using the immunoSEQ multiplex PCR assay. Entries here come from immuneACCESS through TCRdb and include only in-frame sequences with V and J called. Some clones fail to appear in such tables; in the studies checked, an unresolved V gene covers under half of the shortfall, and the cause of the remainder is unknown. For this sample the table gives 120,000 or so clones, of which just under 90% were detected only once. The biggest ten clones account for 4% to 4.5% of the sample. Read against the paper, the sample's time point label means: baseline before first vaccination. The source was peripheral blood, collected on day 0 of AZD1222 vaccination. The source is an adult in good health.

The genes are TRBV9 and TRBJ2-1; no clear D. Germline CDR1 is SGDLS and CDR2 is YYNGEE. There are 12 residues in the CDR3. V was trimmed by 6 bases and J by 7 bases, leaving 11 bases between them. CDR3 sequence: CASNNGSNEQFF. The CDR3, as DNA: TGTGCCAGCAATAATGGGTCTAATGAGCAGTTCTTC.

The chain links TRBV3-1 (or the pseudogene TRBV3-2) to TRBJ1-4, with 9 nucleotides matching TRBD1. The V gene's germline CDR1 is LGHDT and CDR2 YNNKEL (reference sequence). V shed 4 bases, J shed 5 bases, and the junction held 5 bases outside the gene matches. CDR3 length: 15 amino acids. This CDR3 reads CASSLQGARNEKLFF. The CDR3 DNA reads TGTGCCAGCAGCCTACAGGGGGCCCGGAATGAAAAACTGTTTTTT.

The chain uses TRBV14 and TRBJ2-7; perhaps TRBD1 as D (5 bases). CDR3 length: 14 residues. The ends were cut back, 2 bases at V and 2 bases at J, with 10 bases in the middle. In germline, CDR1 is SGHDN, CDR2 FVKESK. The CDR3 here is CASSQRTSTYEQYF. The CDR3 region has the DNA TGTGCCAGCAGCCAAAGGACATCTACCTACGAGCAGTACTTC.

V is TRBV7-9 and J is TRBJ1-1, with D perhaps matching TRBD1 (6 bases). In germline, CDR1 is SEHNR, CDR2 FQNEAQ (reference sequence). The CDR3 has 14 residues. V shed 5 bases and J shed 0 bases, with 10 bases lying between them. The CDR3 nucleotides are TGTGCCAGCAGCGCGACAGGTATGAACACTGAAGCTTTCTTT. It codes for CASSATGMNTEAFF.

The rearrangement joins TRBV19 to TRBJ1-5; the D is unclear. V lost 5 bases and J lost 0, with 14 bases in between. Germline assignment: CDR1 LNHDA and CDR2 SQIVND (reference sequence). The CDR3 is 16 amino acids. CDR3 in amino acids: CASSSSGLDSNQPQHF. The DNA for the CDR3 is TGTGCCAGTAGTTCTAGTGGGCTAGATAGCAATCAGCCCCAGCATTTT.

The J gene is TRBJ1-2, the V gene TRBV27, with D tentatively TRBD1 (5 bases). In germline, CDR1 is MNHEY, CDR2 SMNVEV (reference sequence). Deletions cut 7 bases from V and 5 bases from J, with 17 bases between. The CDR3 loop spans 14 amino acids. The CDR3 sequence: CASTPRAGSYGYTF. CDR3 sequence (DNA): TGTGCCAGCACTCCCCGGGCAGGGTCGTATGGCTACACCTTC.

V is TRBV18 and J is TRBJ1-4; the D is unclear. Trimming stripped 4 bases from V and 8 bases from J, with 11 bases between. The germline gives CDR1 KGHSH, CDR2 LQKENI. The CDR3 is made up of 13 amino acids. CDR3 sequence (DNA): TGTGCCAGCTCACTGGACGCTGAAGAAAAACTGTTTTTT. Its translation: CASSLDAEEKLFF.

The V and J genes are TRBV10-3 and TRBJ2-1; maybe TRBD2 (6 bases). Germline assignment: CDR1 ENHRY and CDR2 SYGVKD. The V gene lost 10 bases and the J gene lost 7 bases, with 11 bases spanning the gap. The CDR3 loop spans 11 amino acids. CDR3 nucleotides: TGTGCCACCGCTCGGGGGAATGAGCAGTTCTTC. Protein sequence: CATARGNEQFF.

V gene TRBV5-1 combines with J gene TRBJ2-5; 13 positions agree with TRBD2. The length of the CDR3 is 17 residues. The ends lost 0 bases at V and 5 bases at J; junction bases unmatched: 7. Germline assignment: CDR1 SGHRS and CDR2 YFSETQ. The CDR3 DNA is TGCGCCAGCAGCTTGGGACTAGCGGGAGGTGAGGGGGAGACCCAGTACTTC. This encodes CASSLGLAGGEGETQYF. Combining the CDR3 with reference TRBV5-1 and TRBJ2-5 gives the whole variable domain KAGVTQTPRYLIKTRGQQVTLSCSPISGHRSVSWYQQTPGQGLQFLFEYFSETQRNKGNFPGRFSGRQFSNSRSEMNVSTLELGDSALYLCASSLGLAGGEGETQYFGPGTRLLVL.

The chain uses TRBV24-1 and TRBJ2-3; no clear D gene. CDR3 length equals 15 residues. V was clipped by 5 bases and J by 5 bases, with 16 bases between them. Germline V gene lookup returns CDR1 KGHDR and CDR2 SFDVKD. The CDR3 nucleotides are TGTGCCACCAGTGGGGCACCGGGTCTGTTAGATACGCAGTATTTT. It specifies CATSGAPGLLDTQYF.

The J gene is TRBJ2-3, the V gene TRBV2; no reliable D call. The CDR3 extends over 15 amino acids. Trimming stripped 6 bases from V and 0 bases from J, with 13 bases between. CDR1 and CDR2 (germline): SNHLY, FYNNEI. The DNA of the CDR3 is TGTGCCAGCAGGCCCCGAATGGACAGCACAGATACGCAGTATTTT. Its translation: CASRPRMDSTDTQYF.

The chain links TRBV5-4 to TRBJ2-1; a possible D gene is TRBD1 (7 bases). CDR3 length: 17 amino acids. Per germline, CDR1 SGHNT and CDR2 YYREEE (reference sequence). Trimming took 4 bases from V and 3 from J, leaving 20 bases between them. CDR3 DNA sequence: TGTGCCAGCAGCACAGGGGTGGGCGGAGGGAACTACAATGAGCAGTTCTTC. Its translation: CASSTGVGGGNYNEQFF.

There are a few counts of this clone. The CDR3 spells CASSPRTGGRGDEQYF. CDR3 nucleotide sequence: TGCGCCAGCAGCCCCCGGACGGGTGGAAGGGGCGACGAGCAGTACTTC. The chain carries TRBV5-1 and TRBJ2-7, with D maybe TRBD1 (5 bases). Looked up from germline, CDR1 is SGHRS and CDR2 is YFSETQ. Trimming left V 4 bases short and J 5 bases short, with 22 bases between. CDR3 size: 16 residues.

The chain carries TRBV2 and TRBJ1-4; the D gene is possibly TRBD1 (6 bases). Trimming removed 5 bases from V and 8 bases from J, with 15 bases in between. This CDR3 is built from 14 residues. Germline V gene data show CDR1 as SNHLY and CDR2 as FYNNEI. The CDR3 here is CASSSGAYGEKLFF. The CDR3 coding sequence is TGTGCCAGCAGTTCGGGGGCGTATGGGGAAAAACTGTTTTTT.

This chain uses TRBV19 with TRBJ1-5; D gene unclear. The CDR3 has 12 residues. Germline V lookup: CDR1 LNHDA, CDR2 SQIVND (reference sequence). Between the trimmed V and J ends, which lost 4 bases and 6 bases, there was a span of 7 bases. CDR3 DNA sequence: TGTGCCAGTAGTACCTCATTTCAGCCCCAGCATTTT. This sequence encodes CASSTSFQPQHF. The whole variable domain, remainder taken from reference TRBV19 and TRBJ1-5, is DGGITQSPKYLFRKEGQNVTLSCEQNLNHDAMYWYRQDPGQGLRLIYYSQIVNDFQKGDIAEGYSVSREKKESFPLTVTSAQKNPTAFYLCASSTSFQPQHFGDGTRLSIL.

The chain has TRBV5-1 and TRBJ1-1; no clear D gene. The germline V and J ends were trimmed by 0 bases and 6 bases, with 6 bases remaining between them. Germline-derived CDR1 and CDR2 are SGHRS and YFSETQ. The CDR3 runs 12 residues. The CDR3 loop is CASSLDGAEAFF. The CDR3 DNA is TGCGCCAGCAGCTTGGATGGCGCTGAAGCTTTCTTT.

The V and J genes are TRBV30 and TRBJ1-4; D is possibly TRBD1 (6 bases). Per germline, CDR1 GTSNPN and CDR2 SVGIG (reference sequence). There are 13 residues in the CDR3. V lost 5 bases and J lost 2, with 9 bases in between. Here the CDR3 reads CAWEGGTNEKLFF. In DNA form, the CDR3 reads TGTGCCTGGGAGGGGGGTACTAATGAAAAACTGTTTTTT.

The chain has TRBV5-1 and TRBJ1-4; no definite D call. CDR3 size: 15 residues. CDR1 is SGHRS, CDR2 YFSETQ, per germline. The germline V and J ends were trimmed by 4 bases and 2 bases, with 12 bases remaining between them. The CDR3 sequence is CASSPWSTTNEKLFF. CDR3 DNA: TGCGCCAGCAGCCCCTGGAGTACGACTAATGAAAAACTGTTTTTT.

J is TRBJ1-2 and V is TRBV6-5; the D is unclear. The length of the CDR3 is 13 residues. Per the germline V gene, CDR1 is MNHEY and CDR2 is SVGAGI. V lost 7 bases and J lost 5, with 14 bases in between. This CDR3 is CASTLWTEYGYTF. The CDR3, as DNA: TGTGCCAGCACCCTTTGGACGGAATATGGCTACACCTTC.

This sequence joins TRBV3-1 (or the pseudogene TRBV3-2) and TRBJ2-7; 12 nucleotides match TRBD1. CDR3 size: 20 residues. Looked up from germline, CDR1 is LGHDT and CDR2 is YNNKEL (reference sequence). V shed 0 bases and J 2 bases; nucleotides not matched to a gene: 14. In DNA form, the CDR3 reads TGTGCCAGCAGCCAAGATACGCGGGGACAGGGGGCCTTAGGAGCCTACGAGCAGTACTTC. Protein: CASSQDTRGQGALGAYEQYF.

The chain has TRBV5-1 and TRBJ2-5; D assignment may be TRBD1 or TRBD2 (5 bases each). V lost 3 bases to trimming and J lost 2 bases, with 17 bases between them. Germline CDR1 SGHRS, CDR2 YFSETQ. CDR3 length: 16 amino acids. CDR3 loop: CASSSGQGVLQETQYF. In nucleotides, the CDR3 is TGCGCCAGCAGCTCGGGCCAGGGAGTGCTACAAGAGACCCAGTACTTC.

The chain links TRBV29-1 to TRBJ1-1, with 7 bases that match TRBD1. The CDR3 has 13 amino acids. With V trimmed by 7 bases and J by 5 bases, 10 bases remained unmatched. The germline V gene has CDR1 SQVTM and CDR2 ANQGSEA. Here the CDR3 DNA reads TGCAGCGCCCAACAGGGGCTGGGGACTGAAGCTTTCTTT. Its protein is CSAQQGLGTEAFF.

The chain joins TRBV18 to TRBJ1-1, with TRBD1 identical over 7 bases. The V gene's germline CDR1 is KGHSH and CDR2 LQKENI. Trimming cost V 4 bases and J 1 base; bases outside gene matches: 6. The CDR3 covers 15 residues. CDR3 sequence (DNA): TGTGCCAGCTCACGCTCCGGGACAGCGAACACTGAAGCTTTCTTT. The encoded protein is CASSRSGTANTEAFF.

The chain couples TRBV6-5 to TRBJ1-2; 10 nucleotides agree with TRBD1. The CDR3 has 14 amino acids. The ends lost 7 bases at V and 0 bases at J; junction bases unmatched: 2. CDR1 and CDR2 from the germline V gene are MNHEY and SVGAGI. As DNA, the CDR3 is TGTGCCAGCACCGGGACAGGGGCTAACTATGGCTACACCTTC. This gives the protein CASTGTGANYGYTF.

The chain uses TRBV14 and TRBJ1-1; the D is unclear. The CDR3 totals 13 residues. CDR1 SGHDN and CDR2 FVKESK come from the germline V gene. The V and J ends lost 4 bases and 0 bases respectively, with 6 bases between them. CDR3 bases: TGTGCCAGCAGCCCGCAGCTGAACACTGAAGCTTTCTTT. Residues: CASSPQLNTEAFF.

The chain combines TRBV27 with TRBJ1-6, with D possibly matching TRBD1 (5 bases). The CDR3 covers 15 residues. Per germline, CDR1 MNHEY and CDR2 SMNVEV (reference sequence). V was shortened by 4 bases and J by 3 bases, with 10 bases between the two germline ends. The CDR3 loop reads CASSWRGSYNSPLHF. The CDR3 nucleotides read TGTGCCAGCAGTTGGAGGGGCAGCTATAATTCACCCCTCCACTTT.

V and J are TRBV5-5 and TRBJ1-2; D is perhaps TRBD1 (5 bases). V lost 4 bases and J lost 4, with 14 bases in between. This CDR3 region has 14 residues. Germline values: CDR1 SGHKS, CDR2 YYEKEE (reference sequence). Here the CDR3 reads CASSQSGTSYGYTF. CDR3 nucleotide sequence: TGTGCCAGCAGCCAATCAGGGACGTCCTATGGCTACACCTTC.

This chain links TRBV7-8 with TRBJ2-1, with D perhaps TRBD2 (7 bases). The germline CDR1 and CDR2 sequences are SGHVS and FQNEAQ. The CDR3 has 17 residues. V lost 6 bases to trimming and J lost 0 bases, with 18 bases between them. The CDR3: CASSLGGGGSSYNEQFF. The CDR3 nucleotides read TGTGCCAGCAGTCTAGGGGGAGGGGGAAGCTCCTACAATGAGCAGTTCTTC. Full variable domain (outside the CDR3, taken from reference TRBV7-8 and TRBJ2-1): GAGVSQSPRYKVAKRGQDVALRCDPISGHVSLFWYQQALGQGPEFLTYFQNEAQLDKSGLPSDRFFAERPEGSVSTLKIQRTQQEDSAVYLCASSLGGGGSSYNEQFFGPGTRLTVL.

This clone is a singleton in its sample. The V call is TRBV28, the J call TRBJ1-3, with D unclear. Germline lookup yields CDR1 MDHEN and CDR2 SYDVKM. V lost 5 bases and J lost 4, with 12 bases in between. This CDR3 is 14 amino acids long. CDR3 sequence reads: CASSPTLEGNTIYF. CDR3 coding DNA: TGTGCCAGCAGTCCGACGTTGGAGGGAAACACCATATATTTT.